These 4 T cell receptor beta chains were sequenced from one sample in a study of cytomegalovirus exposure and HLA in healthy donors. Use of 60 Vbeta and 13 Jbeta primers characterized the PCR. TCRdb keeps only in-frame clones here, not all; method: immunoSEQ multiplex PCR. The sample has about 200,000 clones; around 80% are singletons. The specimen was PBMCs. Receptors originate from a man in his forties in good health and CMV-seropositive.

CDR3 bases: TGCAGCGCCCTAGCGGGTGGCGCGGAGACCCAGTACTTC. This gives the protein CSALAGGAETQYF. The rearrangement uses TRBV29-1 and TRBJ2-5; 8 bases are shared with TRBD2. CDR1 and CDR2 (germline): SQVTM, ANQGSEA. CDR3 length: 13 amino acids. J was trimmed by 5 bases and V by 7 bases; bases with no gene match: 9.

The J gene is TRBJ2-5, the V gene TRBV19, with 7 bases aligning to TRBD1. The DNA end lines up better with TRBJ2-7; the J call may be wrong. This CDR3 is 16 amino acids long. Germline-derived CDR1 and CDR2 are LNHDA and SQIVND (reference sequence). CDR3 residues: CASSPEQGMIAYEQYF. The CDR3 nucleotides read TGTGCCAGTAGCCCTGAACAGGGGATGATAGCCTACGAGCAGTACTTC.

This chain uses TRBV6-5 with TRBJ2-1, with D tentatively TRBD1 (6 bases). Germline V CDR1 and CDR2: MNHEY, SVGAGI. This CDR3 region has 13 residues. Trimming removed 0 bases from V and 8 bases from J, with 8 bases in between. DNA for the CDR3: TGTGCCAGCAGTTACTCGGGGGCCTATGAGCAGTTCTTC. Amino acids: CASSYSGAYEQFF.

This rearrangement joins TRBV7-9 to TRBJ1-3; tentative D call: TRBD1 (5 bases). V lost 5 bases and J 2 bases, leaving 13 bases between the germline ends. CDR1 is SEHNR, CDR2 FQNEAQ, per germline (reference sequence). The CDR3 totals 15 residues. This CDR3 is CASSPGGVPGNTIYF. DNA of the CDR3: TGTGCCAGCAGCCCTGGAGGGGTCCCTGGAAACACCATATATTTT.